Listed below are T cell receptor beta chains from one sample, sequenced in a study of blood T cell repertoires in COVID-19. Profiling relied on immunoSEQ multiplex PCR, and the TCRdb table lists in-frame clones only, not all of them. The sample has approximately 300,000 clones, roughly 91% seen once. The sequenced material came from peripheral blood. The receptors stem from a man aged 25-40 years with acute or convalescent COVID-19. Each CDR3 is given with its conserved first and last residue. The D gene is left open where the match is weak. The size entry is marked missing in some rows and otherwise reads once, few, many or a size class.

CDR3 protein: CASSPLGGTEAFF
CDR3 DNA: TGTGCCAGCTCACCACTAGGGGGCACTGAAGCTTTCTTT
clone size: .
V gene: TRBV18
D gene: .
J gene: TRBJ1-1

CDR3 protein: CASSPGTGGYHEQYF
CDR3 DNA: TGTGCCAGCTCACCGGGGACAGGGGGCTACCACGAGCAGTACTTC
clone size: .
V gene: TRBV18
D gene: TRBD1
J gene: TRBJ2-7

CDR3 protein: CASRDTSGSIGELFF
CDR3 DNA: TGTGCCAGCAGGGACACTAGCGGGAGCATCGGGGAGCTGTTTTTT
clone size: once
V gene: TRBV6-5
D gene: TRBD2
J gene: TRBJ2-2

CDR3 protein: CASSGGGQETQYF
CDR3 DNA: TGTGCCAGCAGTGGCGGGGGCCAAGAGACCCAGTACTTC
clone size: .
V gene: TRBV28
D gene: TRBD2
J gene: TRBJ2-5

CDR3 protein: CASSLVLGGPRTDTQYF
CDR3 DNA: TGTGCCAGCAGCTTGGTTCTCGGGGGGCCCCGCACAGATACGCAGTATTTT
clone size: .
V gene: TRBV5-4
D gene: .
J gene: TRBJ2-3

CDR3 protein: CASSIRQPETQYF
CDR3 DNA: TGTGCCAGCAGCATCCGACAACCCGAGACCCAGTACTTC
clone size: .
V gene: TRBV28
D gene: .
J gene: TRBJ2-5

CDR3 protein: CASSLSSLPEQFF
CDR3 DNA: TGCGCCAGCAGCTTGAGTAGCCTCCCCGAGCAGTTCTTC
clone size: .
V gene: TRBV5-1
D gene: .
J gene: TRBJ2-1

CDR3 protein: CASSLGTDYGYTF
CDR3 DNA: TGTGCCAGCAGCTTAGGAACTGACTATGGCTACACCTTC
clone size: .
V gene: TRBV11-2
D gene: .
J gene: TRBJ1-2

CDR3 protein: CASSLVDYGYTF
CDR3 DNA: TGTGCCAGCAGTTTAGTCGACTATGGCTACACCTTC
clone size: once
V gene: TRBV28
D gene: .
J gene: TRBJ1-2

CDR3 protein: CASSLGGSVTEAFF
CDR3 DNA: TGTGCCAGCAGCTTGGGAGGGAGTGTGACTGAAGCTTTCTTT
clone size: .
V gene: TRBV7-9
D gene: .
J gene: TRBJ1-1

CDR3 protein: CASFNPGNTEAFF
CDR3 DNA: TGTGCCAGTTTTAACCCAGGGAACACTGAAGCTTTCTTT
clone size: .
V gene: TRBV19
D gene: .
J gene: TRBJ1-1

CDR3 protein: CASSHPHLQGQETQYF
CDR3 DNA: TGTGCCAGCAGCCACCCCCATTTACAGGGGCAAGAGACCCAGTACTTC
clone size: .
V gene: TRBV14
D gene: TRBD1
J gene: TRBJ2-5

CDR3 protein: CASSLSRGSDTQYF
CDR3 DNA: TGTGCCAGCAGCTTATCCAGGGGGTCGGATACGCAGTATTTT
clone size: .
V gene: TRBV7-2
D gene: TRBD1
J gene: TRBJ2-3

CDR3 protein: CASILSKGASRNTEAFF
CDR3 DNA: TGTGCCAGCATTCTTAGTAAAGGGGCGTCTAGGAACACTGAAGCTTTCTTT
clone size: .
V gene: TRBV9
D gene: .
J gene: TRBJ1-1

CDR3 protein: CASSYSNTGFDGYTF
CDR3 DNA: TGTGCCAGCAGTTACTCCAACACAGGGTTCGATGGCTACACCTTC
clone size: .
V gene: TRBV6-5
D gene: .
J gene: TRBJ1-2

CDR3 protein: CASSLAGGIYEQYF
CDR3 DNA: TGTGCCAGCAGCTTAGCGGGAGGGATCTACGAGCAGTACTTC
clone size: .
V gene: TRBV7-9
D gene: TRBD2
J gene: TRBJ2-7

CDR3 protein: CASSLSGQGAIYF
CDR3 DNA: TGTGCCAGCAGTTTAAGTGGACAGGGGGCCATATATTTT
clone size: .
V gene: TRBV27
D gene: TRBD1
J gene: TRBJ1-3

CDR3 protein: CASSPTSGSSYNEQFF
CDR3 DNA: TGTGCCAGCAGCCCGACTAGCGGCAGCTCCTACAATGAGCAGTTCTTC
clone size: .
V gene: TRBV4-2
D gene: TRBD2
J gene: TRBJ2-1

CDR3 protein: CASSLRGLNEQYF
CDR3 DNA: TGTGCCAGCAGCTTAAGGGGTTTGAACGAGCAGTACTTC
clone size: .
V gene: TRBV7-2
D gene: .
J gene: TRBJ2-7

CDR3 protein: CASSRGTLGEQYF
CDR3 DNA: TGTGCCAGCAGCAGGGGCACGCTGGGAGAGCAGTACTTC
clone size: .
V gene: TRBV28
D gene: .
J gene: TRBJ2-7

CDR3 protein: CASSLAGGVNEQFF
CDR3 DNA: TGTGCCAGCAGTCTAGCGGGAGGAGTCAATGAGCAGTTCTTC
clone size: .
V gene: TRBV7-3
D gene: TRBD2
J gene: TRBJ2-1

CDR3 protein: CASSHRELNYGYTF
CDR3 DNA: TGTGCCAGCAGTCACAGGGAATTAAACTATGGCTACACCTTC
clone size: few
V gene: TRBV5-4
D gene: .
J gene: TRBJ1-2

CDR3 protein: CASSVGPGQATNEKLFF
CDR3 DNA: TGTGCCAGCAGCGTAGGTCCAGGGCAGGCGACTAATGAAAAACTGTTTTTT
clone size: .
V gene: TRBV9
D gene: .
J gene: TRBJ1-4

CDR3 protein: CASRKGGTSSDEQYF
CDR3 DNA: TGTGCCAGCAGGAAAGGTGGGACTAGCTCCGACGAGCAGTACTTC
clone size: .
V gene: TRBV28
D gene: TRBD2
J gene: TRBJ2-7

CDR3 protein: CASSRGQGALSEAFF
CDR3 DNA: TGTGCCAGCTCACGGGGACAGGGGGCTTTGTCTGAAGCTTTCTTT
clone size: .
V gene: TRBV18
D gene: TRBD1
J gene: TRBJ1-1

CDR3 protein: CASSQTRDRSTGMNTEAFF
CDR3 DNA: TGTGCCAGCAGCCAAACAAGGGACAGGTCCACCGGAATGAACACTGAAGCTTTCTTT
clone size: .
V gene: TRBV14
D gene: TRBD1
J gene: TRBJ1-1

CDR3 protein: CASSLGARDYGYTF
CDR3 DNA: TGTGCCAGCAGTTTAGGGGCCAGGGACTATGGCTACACCTTC
clone size: .
V gene: TRBV27
D gene: .
J gene: TRBJ1-2

CDR3 protein: CSATQVSSYNEQFF
CDR3 DNA: TGCAGCGCTACACAGGTTTCCTCCTACAATGAGCAGTTCTTC
clone size: .
V gene: TRBV29-1
D gene: .
J gene: TRBJ2-1

CDR3 protein: CAGDPPGQGKVRNQPQHF
CDR3 DNA: TGCGCCGGGGATCCACCGGGACAGGGGAAGGTACGCAATCAGCCCCAGCATTTT
clone size: .
V gene: TRBV10-1
D gene: TRBD1
J gene: TRBJ1-5

CDR3 protein: CASSSNGFEELFF
CDR3 DNA: TGTGCCAGCAGTTCCAACGGGTTTGAGGAGCTGTTTTTT
clone size: .
V gene: TRBV6-5
D gene: .
J gene: TRBJ2-2

CDR3 protein: CASLDTTNEKLFF
CDR3 DNA: TGTGCCAGCTTAGACACAACTAATGAAAAACTGTTTTTT
clone size: .
V gene: TRBV28
D gene: .
J gene: TRBJ1-4

CDR3 protein: CASSFNRGDSPQHF
CDR3 DNA: TGTGCCAGCAGCTTCAACAGGGGTGATAGTCCCCAGCATTTT
clone size: .
V gene: TRBV5-6
D gene: TRBD1
J gene: TRBJ1-5

CDR3 protein: CASSHPSRTGGLAGPKDTQYF
CDR3 DNA: TGCGCCAGCAGCCACCCCTCGAGGACAGGGGGACTAGCGGGGCCCAAAGATACGCAGTATTTT
clone size: .
V gene: TRBV4-1
D gene: TRBD2
J gene: TRBJ2-3

CDR3 protein: CASSHSGRVWETQYF
CDR3 DNA: TGTGCCAGCAGTCACAGCGGGAGGGTTTGGGAGACCCAGTACTTC
clone size: .
V gene: TRBV6-2/TRBV6-3
D gene: TRBD2
J gene: TRBJ2-5

CDR3 protein: CASSQVGGYTEAFF
CDR3 DNA: TGCGCCAGCAGCCAAGTAGGGGGATACACTGAAGCTTTCTTT
clone size: .
V gene: TRBV4-1
D gene: .
J gene: TRBJ1-1

CDR3 protein: CASSLDGGIGSPLHF
CDR3 DNA: TGTGCCAGCAGCTTGGACGGGGGAATAGGTTCACCCCTCCACTTT
clone size: once
V gene: TRBV5-4
D gene: .
J gene: TRBJ1-6

CDR3 protein: CASSQASGPGVEQFF
CDR3 DNA: TGTGCCAGCAGCCAAGCTAGCGGGCCTGGGGTTGAGCAGTTCTTC
clone size: .
V gene: TRBV14
D gene: TRBD2
J gene: TRBJ2-1

CDR3 protein: CASSQRYRQGNSPLHF
CDR3 DNA: TGTGCCAGCAGCCAAAGGTATCGGCAGGGGAATTCACCCCTCCACTTT
clone size: .
V gene: TRBV14
D gene: .
J gene: TRBJ1-6

CDR3 protein: CASSVGGGLAGVGGEQFF
CDR3 DNA: TGTGCCAGCAGCGTAGGAGGGGGACTAGCGGGAGTAGGCGGTGAGCAGTTCTTC
clone size: .
V gene: TRBV9
D gene: TRBD2
J gene: TRBJ2-1

CDR3 protein: CASRSQGRTDTQYF
CDR3 DNA: TGCGCCAGCAGGTCTCAGGGCAGGACAGATACGCAGTATTTT
clone size: .
V gene: TRBV5-1
D gene: .
J gene: TRBJ2-3

CDR3 protein: CASSQTASLASFF
CDR3 DNA: TGTGCCAGCAGCCAAACTGCTAGCCTGGCTAGCTTCTTC
clone size: .
V gene: TRBV3-1/TRBV3-2
D gene: .
J gene: TRBJ2-1

CDR3 protein: CVAYGNTEAFF
CDR3 DNA: TGTGTCGCCTATGGGAACACTGAAGCTTTCTTT
clone size: .
V gene: TRBV28
D gene: .
J gene: TRBJ1-1

CDR3 protein: CASNLRGGETQYF
CDR3 DNA: TGTGCCAGTAACCTCAGGGGCGGAGAGACCCAGTACTTC
clone size: once
V gene: TRBV19
D gene: .
J gene: TRBJ2-5

CDR3 protein: CASAASSYNSPLHF
CDR3 DNA: TGTGCCAGCGCGGCCAGCTCCTATAATTCACCCCTCCACTTT
clone size: .
V gene: TRBV3-1/TRBV3-2
D gene: .
J gene: TRBJ1-6

CDR3 protein: CASSPGLAGGTSYNEQFF
CDR3 DNA: TGTGCCAGCAGCCCGGGACTAGCGGGAGGAACATCCTACAATGAGCAGTTCTTC
clone size: .
V gene: TRBV2
D gene: TRBD2
J gene: TRBJ2-1

CDR3 protein: CASSLTRVGGLKRDTQYF
CDR3 DNA: TGTGCCAGCAGTTTGACCCGGGTGGGGGGACTAAAAAGAGATACGCAGTATTTT
clone size: .
V gene: TRBV28
D gene: TRBD2
J gene: TRBJ2-3

CDR3 protein: CASSGSGSTDTQYF
CDR3 DNA: TGTGCCAGCAGTGGTAGCGGGAGCACAGATACGCAGTATTTT
clone size: .
V gene: TRBV2
D gene: TRBD2
J gene: TRBJ2-3

CDR3 protein: CSVSGGNSYEQYF
CDR3 DNA: TGCAGCGTTTCTGGAGGGAACTCCTACGAGCAGTACTTC
clone size: .
V gene: TRBV29-1
D gene: .
J gene: TRBJ2-7

CDR3 protein: CASRTLYEQYF
CDR3 DNA: TGTGCCAGCAGGACACTCTACGAGCAGTACTTC
clone size: .
V gene: TRBV2
D gene: .
J gene: TRBJ2-7

CDR3 protein: CASSRDRERSTEAFF
CDR3 DNA: TGTGCCAGCAGCCGGGACAGGGAGCGTAGCACTGAAGCTTTCTTT
clone size: .
V gene: TRBV6-5
D gene: TRBD1
J gene: TRBJ1-1

CDR3 protein: CASRDTGTGGEQYF
CDR3 DNA: TGTGCCAGCAGAGACACCGGGACCGGGGGCGAGCAGTACTTC
clone size: .
V gene: TRBV6-6
D gene: .
J gene: TRBJ2-7

CDR3 protein: CATSRDKRQIYGYTF
CDR3 DNA: TGTGCCACCAGCAGAGATAAGAGACAGATTTATGGCTACACCTTC
clone size: .
V gene: TRBV15
D gene: .
J gene: TRBJ1-2

CDR3 protein: CASSLSPLQGTDTQYF
CDR3 DNA: TGTGCCAGCAGCTTATCTCCTCTACAGGGTACAGATACGCAGTATTTT
clone size: .
V gene: TRBV11-2
D gene: .
J gene: TRBJ2-3

CDR3 protein: CASSLQVVGELFF
CDR3 DNA: TGTGCCAGCAGCTTACAGGTGGTGGGGGAGCTGTTTTTT
clone size: .
V gene: TRBV7-2
D gene: .
J gene: TRBJ2-2

CDR3 protein: CASSSRTSGRPYEQYF
CDR3 DNA: TGTGCCAGCAGCTCCCGGACTAGCGGGAGACCCTACGAGCAGTACTTC
clone size: once
V gene: TRBV11-2
D gene: TRBD2
J gene: TRBJ2-7

CDR3 protein: CASSLVDSYGYTF
CDR3 DNA: TGTGCCAGCAGCTTAGTAGACAGCTATGGCTACACCTTC
clone size: .
V gene: TRBV7-9
D gene: .
J gene: TRBJ1-2

CDR3 protein: CASSESGTSGGRRDEQFF
CDR3 DNA: TGTGCCAGCAGTGAATCCGGGACTAGCGGGGGACGCCGGGATGAGCAGTTCTTC
clone size: .
V gene: TRBV6-1
D gene: TRBD2
J gene: TRBJ2-1

CDR3 protein: CASSLREAGNTIYF
CDR3 DNA: TGTGCCAGCAGTTTGAGAGAGGCTGGAAACACCATATATTTT
clone size: .
V gene: TRBV7-6
D gene: .
J gene: TRBJ1-3

CDR3 protein: CASSLVTVSNYGYTF
CDR3 DNA: TGTGCCAGCAGCTTGGTGACTGTCTCAAACTATGGCTACACCTTC
clone size: .
V gene: TRBV5-5
D gene: .
J gene: TRBJ1-2

CDR3 protein: CASSRMETTKETQYF
CDR3 DNA: TGTGCCAGCAGCCGGATGGAGACTACTAAAGAGACCCAGTACTTC
clone size: .
V gene: TRBV2
D gene: .
J gene: TRBJ2-5